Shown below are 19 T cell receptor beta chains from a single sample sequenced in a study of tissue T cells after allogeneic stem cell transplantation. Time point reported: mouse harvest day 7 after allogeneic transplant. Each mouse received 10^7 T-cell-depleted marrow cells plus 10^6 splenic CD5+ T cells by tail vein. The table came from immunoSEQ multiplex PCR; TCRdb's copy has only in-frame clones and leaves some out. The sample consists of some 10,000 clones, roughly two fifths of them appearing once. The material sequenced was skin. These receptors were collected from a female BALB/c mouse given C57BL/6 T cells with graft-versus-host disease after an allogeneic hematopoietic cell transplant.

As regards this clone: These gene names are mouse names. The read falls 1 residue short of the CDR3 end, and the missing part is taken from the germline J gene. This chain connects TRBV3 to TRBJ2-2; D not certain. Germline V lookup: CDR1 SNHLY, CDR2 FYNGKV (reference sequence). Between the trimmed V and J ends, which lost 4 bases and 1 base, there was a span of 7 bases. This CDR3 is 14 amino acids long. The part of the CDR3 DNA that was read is TGTGCCAGCAGCTCGGACGGAAACACCGGGCAGCTCTAC. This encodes CASSSDGNTGQLY. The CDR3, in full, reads CASSSDGNTGQLYF.

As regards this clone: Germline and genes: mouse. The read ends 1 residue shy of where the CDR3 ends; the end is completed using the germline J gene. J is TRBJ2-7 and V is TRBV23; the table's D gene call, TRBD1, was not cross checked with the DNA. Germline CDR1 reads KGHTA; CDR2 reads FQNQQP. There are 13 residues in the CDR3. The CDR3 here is CSSSQSPGGEQYF. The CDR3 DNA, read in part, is TGCTCCAGCAGTCAATCGCCAGGGGGAGAACAGTAC.

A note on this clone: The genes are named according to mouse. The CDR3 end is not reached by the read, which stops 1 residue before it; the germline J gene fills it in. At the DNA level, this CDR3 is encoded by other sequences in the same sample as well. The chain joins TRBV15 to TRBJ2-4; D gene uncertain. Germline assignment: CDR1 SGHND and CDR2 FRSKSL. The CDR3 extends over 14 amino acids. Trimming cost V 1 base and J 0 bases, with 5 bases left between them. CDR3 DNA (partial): TGTGCCAGCAGTTTAGGGGGTAGTCAAAACACCTTGTAC. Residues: CASSLGGSQNTLY. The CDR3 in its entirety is CASSLGGSQNTLYF.

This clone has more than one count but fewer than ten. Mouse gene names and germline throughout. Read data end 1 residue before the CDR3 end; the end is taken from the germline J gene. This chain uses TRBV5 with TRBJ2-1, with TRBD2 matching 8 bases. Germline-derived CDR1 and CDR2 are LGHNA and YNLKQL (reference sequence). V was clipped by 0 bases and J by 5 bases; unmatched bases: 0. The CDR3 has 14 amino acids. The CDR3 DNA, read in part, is TGTGCCAGCAGCCAAGACTGGGGGGATGCTGAGCAGTTC. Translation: CASSQDWGDAEQF. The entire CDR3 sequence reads CASSQDWGDAEQFF.

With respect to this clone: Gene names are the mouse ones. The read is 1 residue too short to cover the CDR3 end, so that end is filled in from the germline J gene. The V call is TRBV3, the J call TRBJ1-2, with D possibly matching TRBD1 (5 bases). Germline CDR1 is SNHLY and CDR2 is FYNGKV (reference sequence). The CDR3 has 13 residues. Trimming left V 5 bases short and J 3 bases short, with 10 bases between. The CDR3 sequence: CASSLQGDSDYTF. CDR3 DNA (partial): TGTGCCAGCAGCCTTCAGGGAGACTCCGACTACACC.

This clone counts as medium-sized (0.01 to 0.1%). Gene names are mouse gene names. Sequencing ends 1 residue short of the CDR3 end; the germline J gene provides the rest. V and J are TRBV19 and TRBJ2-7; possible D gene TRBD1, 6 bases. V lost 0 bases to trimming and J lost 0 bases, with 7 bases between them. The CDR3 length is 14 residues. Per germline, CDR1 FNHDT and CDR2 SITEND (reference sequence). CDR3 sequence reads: CASSIGDISYEQYF. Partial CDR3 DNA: TGTGCCAGCAGTATAGGGGACATCTCCTATGAACAGTAC.

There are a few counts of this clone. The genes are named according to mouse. CDR3 sequence reads: CASSLGGLNTEVFF. The part of the CDR3 DNA that was read is TGTGCCAGCAGTCTGGGGGGGCTGAACACAGAAGTCTTC. The chain has TRBV26 and TRBJ1-1, with D possibly matching TRBD1 (6 bases). The read terminates 1 residue before the CDR3 end, so the remaining end is supplied by the germline J gene. V lost 2 bases to trimming and J lost 1 base, with 8 bases between them. This CDR3 has 14 residues. The V gene's germline CDR1 is KGHPV and CDR2 FQNQEV (reference sequence).

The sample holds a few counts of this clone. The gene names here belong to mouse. The chain's CDR3 is CASSASGTGGWEQYF. CDR3 DNA (partial): TGTGCCAGCAGTGCCTCCGGGACTGGGGGATGGGAACAGTAC. The rearrangement joins TRBV13-1 to TRBJ2-7; 11 nucleotides line up with TRBD2. The read terminates 1 residue before the CDR3 end, so the remaining end is supplied by the germline J gene. Germline assignment: CDR1 NSHNY and CDR2 SYGAGN. This CDR3 is built from 15 residues. The J segment lost 7 bases and the V segment lost 3 bases, leaving 9 bases of the junction unmatched.

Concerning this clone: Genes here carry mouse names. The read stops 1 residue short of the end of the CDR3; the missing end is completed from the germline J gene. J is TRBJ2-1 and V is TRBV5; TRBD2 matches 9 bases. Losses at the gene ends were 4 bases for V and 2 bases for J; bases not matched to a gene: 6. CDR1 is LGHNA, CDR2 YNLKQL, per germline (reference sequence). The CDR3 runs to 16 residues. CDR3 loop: CASSRRLGEDYAEQFF. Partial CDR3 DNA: TGTGCCAGCAGCCGGAGACTGGGGGAGGACTATGCTGAGCAGTTC.

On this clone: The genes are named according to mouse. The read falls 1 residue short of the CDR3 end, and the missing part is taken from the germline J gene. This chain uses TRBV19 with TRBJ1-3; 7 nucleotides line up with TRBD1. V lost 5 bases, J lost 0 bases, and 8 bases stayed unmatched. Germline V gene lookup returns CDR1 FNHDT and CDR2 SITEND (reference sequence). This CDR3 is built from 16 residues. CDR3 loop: CASSLRDSRSGNTLYF. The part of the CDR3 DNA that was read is TGTGCCAGCAGCCTCCGGGACAGCCGTTCTGGAAATACGCTCTAT.

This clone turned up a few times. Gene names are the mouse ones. The CDR3 loop is CASSGGEAETLYF. The sequenced part of the CDR3 DNA is TGTGCCAGCAGCGGGGGTGAGGCAGAAACGCTGTAT. The gene calls are TRBV26 and TRBJ2-3; tentatively, D is TRBD1 or TRBD2 (5 bases each). The CDR3 end is not reached by the read, which stops 1 residue before it; the germline J gene fills it in. The CDR3 is 13 amino acids. V was cut by 6 bases and J by 3 bases, with 10 bases left in between. Per germline, CDR1 KGHPV and CDR2 FQNQEV (reference sequence).

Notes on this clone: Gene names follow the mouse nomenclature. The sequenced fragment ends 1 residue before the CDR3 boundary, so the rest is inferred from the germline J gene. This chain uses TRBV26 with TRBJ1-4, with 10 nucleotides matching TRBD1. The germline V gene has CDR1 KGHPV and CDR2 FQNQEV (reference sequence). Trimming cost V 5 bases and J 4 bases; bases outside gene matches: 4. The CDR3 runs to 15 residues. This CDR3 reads CASSLTGGVNERLFF. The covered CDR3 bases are TGTGCCAGCAGTTTGACAGGGGGCGTCAACGAAAGATTATTT.

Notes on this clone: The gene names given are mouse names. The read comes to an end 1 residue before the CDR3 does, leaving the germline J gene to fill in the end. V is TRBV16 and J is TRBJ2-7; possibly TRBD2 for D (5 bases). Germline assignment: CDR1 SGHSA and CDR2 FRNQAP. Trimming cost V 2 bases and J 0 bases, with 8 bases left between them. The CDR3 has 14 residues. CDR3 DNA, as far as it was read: TGTGCAAGCAGCTTATTGGGGAACTCCTATGAACAGTAC. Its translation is CASSLLGNSYEQY. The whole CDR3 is CASSLLGNSYEQYF.

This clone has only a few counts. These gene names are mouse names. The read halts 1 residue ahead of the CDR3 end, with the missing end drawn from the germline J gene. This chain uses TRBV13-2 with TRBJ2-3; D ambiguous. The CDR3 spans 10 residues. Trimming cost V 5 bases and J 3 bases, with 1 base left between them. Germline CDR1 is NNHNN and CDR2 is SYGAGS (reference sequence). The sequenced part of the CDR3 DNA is TGTGCCAGCGGGGCAGAAACGCTGTAT. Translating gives CASGAETLY. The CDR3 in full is CASGAETLYF.

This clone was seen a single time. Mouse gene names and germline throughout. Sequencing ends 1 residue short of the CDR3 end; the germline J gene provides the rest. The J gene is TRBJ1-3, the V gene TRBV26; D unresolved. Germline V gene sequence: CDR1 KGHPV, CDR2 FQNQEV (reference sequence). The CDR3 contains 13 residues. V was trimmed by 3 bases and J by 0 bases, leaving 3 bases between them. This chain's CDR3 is CASSLISGNTLYF. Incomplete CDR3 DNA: TGTGCCAGCAGTCTCATTTCTGGAAATACGCTCTAT.

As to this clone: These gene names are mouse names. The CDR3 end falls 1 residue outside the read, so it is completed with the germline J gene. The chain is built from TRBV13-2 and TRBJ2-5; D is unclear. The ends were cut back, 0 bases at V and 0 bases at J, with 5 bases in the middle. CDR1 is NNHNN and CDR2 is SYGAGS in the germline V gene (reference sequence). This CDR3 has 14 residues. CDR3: CASGDAINQDTQYF. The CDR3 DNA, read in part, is TGTGCCAGCGGTGATGCTATTAACCAAGACACCCAGTAC.

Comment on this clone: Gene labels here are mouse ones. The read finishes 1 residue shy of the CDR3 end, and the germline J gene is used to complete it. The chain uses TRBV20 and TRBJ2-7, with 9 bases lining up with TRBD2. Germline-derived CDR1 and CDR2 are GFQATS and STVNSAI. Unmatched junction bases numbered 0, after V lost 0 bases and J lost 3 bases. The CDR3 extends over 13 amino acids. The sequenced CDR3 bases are TGTGGTGCTAGGGACTGGGGGGGCTATGAACAGTAC. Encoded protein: CGARDWGGYEQY. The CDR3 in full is CGARDWGGYEQYF.

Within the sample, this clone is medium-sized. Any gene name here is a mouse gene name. The CDR3 spells CASSRRDRASSGNTLYF. The sequenced CDR3 bases are TGTGCAAGCAGCCGCCGGGACAGGGCCTCTTCTGGAAATACGCTCTAT. The V gene is TRBV16, the J gene TRBJ1-3, with TRBD1 matching over 9 bases. The sequence runs out 1 residue before the end of the CDR3; the remainder is reconstructed from the germline J gene. There are 17 residues in the CDR3. Germline values: CDR1 SGHSA, CDR2 FRNQAP. V lost 5 bases, J lost 0 bases, and 8 bases stayed unmatched.

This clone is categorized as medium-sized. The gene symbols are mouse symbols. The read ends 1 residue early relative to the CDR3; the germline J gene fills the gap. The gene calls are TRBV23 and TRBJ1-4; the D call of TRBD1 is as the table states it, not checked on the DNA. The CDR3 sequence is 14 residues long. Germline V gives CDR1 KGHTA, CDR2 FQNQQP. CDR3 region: CSSSHSGGSERLFF. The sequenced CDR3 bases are TGCTCCAGCAGTCACTCAGGGGGCAGCGAAAGATTATTT. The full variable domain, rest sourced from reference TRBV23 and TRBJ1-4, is DAAVTQKPRYLIKMKGQEAEMKCIPEKGHTAVFWYQQKQSKELKFLIYFQNQQPLDQIDMVKERFSAVCPSSSLCSLGIRTCEAEDSALYLCSSSHSGGSERLFFGHGTKLSVL.